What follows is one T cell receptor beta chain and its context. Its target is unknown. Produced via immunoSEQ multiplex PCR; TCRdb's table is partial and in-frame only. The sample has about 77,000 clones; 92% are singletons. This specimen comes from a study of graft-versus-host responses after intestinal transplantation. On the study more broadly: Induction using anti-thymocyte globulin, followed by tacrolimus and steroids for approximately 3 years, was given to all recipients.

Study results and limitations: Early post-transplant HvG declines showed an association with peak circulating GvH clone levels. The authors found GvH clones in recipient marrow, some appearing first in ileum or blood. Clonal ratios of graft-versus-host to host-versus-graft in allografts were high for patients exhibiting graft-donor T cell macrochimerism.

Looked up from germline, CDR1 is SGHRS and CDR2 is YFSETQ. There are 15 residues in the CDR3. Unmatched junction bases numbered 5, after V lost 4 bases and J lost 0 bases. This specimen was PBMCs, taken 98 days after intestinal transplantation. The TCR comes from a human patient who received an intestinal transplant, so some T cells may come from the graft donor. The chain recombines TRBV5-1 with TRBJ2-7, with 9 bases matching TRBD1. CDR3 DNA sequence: TGCGCCAGCAGCACGGGACAGGGATACTCCTACGAGCAGTACTTC. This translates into CASSTGQGYSYEQYF.